This section outlines one T cell receptor beta chain sequence together with its context. Clones were read by immunoSEQ multiplex PCR, and TCRdb kept only the in-frame ones, dropping some. The table shows some 120,000 clones, with 86% occurring only once. The data are from a study of blood T cell repertoires in COVID-19. Turning to the study itself: The United States, Italy and Spain were the sources of the acute and convalescent COVID-19 samples.

This CDR3 region has 16 residues. Trimming took off 3 bases at V and 1 base at J, with 12 bases between the two ends. The germline gives CDR1 MNHEY, CDR2 SMNVEV (reference sequence). This chain uses TRBV27 with TRBJ2-2; the D gene is possibly TRBD2 (5 bases). The sequence was collected from a human donor in a cohort sampled during active COVID-19. The specimen sequenced was peripheral blood. The chain's CDR3 is CASSFRLGRNTGELFF. The CDR3 DNA sequence: TGTGCCAGCAGTTTTCGTTTAGGGAGGAACACCGGGGAGCTGTTTTTT.